Reported below is one T cell receptor beta chain. This record belongs to a study of blood T cell repertoires in COVID-19. Study overall: PBMCs, B-cell-depleted T cells, or T cells provided the cDNA or gDNA that made up the material.

The authors' processing: It was from reference gene primer amplification that nucleated cell counts were estimated. The repertoire was sequenced with immunoSEQ multiplex PCR; TCRdb's copy has only in-frame clones and lacks some. Clone size and V and J calls were adopted from that table, with D and trimming inferred from the DNA. Among some 80,000 clones listed, roughly 80% were seen once. This receptor was identified in a human donor in a cohort sampled during active COVID-19. The sample taken for sequencing was peripheral blood.

In DNA, the CDR3 is TGCGCCAGCAGCTCCGGCCCCAGGGGAGGGGACACCGGGGAGCTGTTTTTT. Its protein product is CASSSGPRGGDTGELFF. The rearrangement links TRBV5-1 to TRBJ2-2; TRBD2 is a possible D gene (7 bases). Trimming shortened V by 3 bases and J by 3 bases, and 18 bases separated the two germline ends. The CDR3 extends over 17 amino acids. Germline values: CDR1 SGHRS, CDR2 YFSETQ.